This T cell receptor beta chain was observed in a study of blood T cell repertoires in COVID-19. Study-wide context: Acute and convalescent COVID-19 samples came from the United States, Italy and Spain. PBMCs, B-cell-depleted T cells, or T cells were the source of the cDNA or gDNA that made up the material.

The CDR3 spans 12 residues. Trimming stripped 8 bases from V and 3 bases from J, with 10 bases between. The germline V gene encodes CDR1 WNHNN and CDR2 SYGVQD (reference sequence). The authors' processing: From reference gene primer amplification, estimates of nucleated cell counts were derived. Using immunoSEQ multiplex PCR, the repertoire was profiled, and TCRdb retains in-frame clones only, with some absent. V, J and clone size are those of that table, while D and trimming were read from the DNA. The sample has 92,000 or so clones; about two thirds are singletons. The V and J genes are TRBV10-1 and TRBJ1-1, with a tentative D call TRBD1 (6 bases). The TCR originated in an elderly woman with acute or convalescent COVID-19. Source material: peripheral blood. The CDR3 region has the DNA TGCGCCAGCGGGACATCCTACACTGAAGCTTTCTTT. Translated: CASGTSYTEAFF.